The text below deals with one T cell receptor beta chain. Its specificity is not known. Germline CDR1 GTSNPN, CDR2 SVGIG (reference sequence). Trimming removed 0 bases from V and 7 bases from J, with 9 bases in between. The CDR3 runs 13 residues. This entry comes from a study of CD8+ T cells in alopecia areata. Study details: Twice a day, 5 to 10 mg of oral tofacitinib was administered to treated patients. Study outcomes and limitations: Administration of tofacitinib significantly diminished scalp clonality and expanded CD8+ clones within the top 100. Among the cells sequenced in scalp samples are also the resident alphabeta T cells of normal skin.

Specified treatment: oral pan-JAK inhibitor, 5-10 mg twice daily. RNA was isolated and reverse transcribed to cDNA, the sequencing template. Generated by immunoSEQ multiplex PCR, the TCRdb table keeps only in-frame clones and is missing some. This table holds approximately 180,000 clones, roughly 60% found once. Sequenced material: CD4+ T cells sorted from blood, taken at week 24, from a patient treated with tofacitinib. This TCR was sampled from a human donor with alopecia areata. The chain couples TRBV30 to TRBJ2-2; no clear D gene. CDR3 in amino acids: CAWSVVGFGELFF. As DNA, the CDR3 is TGTGCCTGGAGTGTGGTAGGATTCGGGGAGCTGTTTTTT.